Detailed here is one TCR beta chain. Antigen: not known. The sample comes from a study of cytomegalovirus exposure and HLA in healthy donors. Study outcomes and limitations: Researchers reported in a later analysis that a missense DCLRE1C variant was tied to TCR beta V- and J-gene trimming. Among TCR sequences, most were rare, though some public TCRs appeared in many donors.

Primers: 60 Vbeta forward and 13 Jbeta reverse. The repertoire was sequenced with immunoSEQ multiplex PCR; TCRdb's copy has only in-frame clones and lacks some. The sample has around 40,000 clones; around 90% are singletons. Sequenced material: PBMCs. The TCR originated in a woman in her 40s in good health and CMV-seropositive.

The CDR3: CASRTARNQPQHF. The CDR3 DNA follows: TGTGCCAGCAGGACAGCCCGCAATCAGCCCCAGCATTTT. V and J are TRBV28 and TRBJ1-5; tentative D call: TRBD1 (5 bases). The CDR3 spans 13 residues. The V and J ends lost 6 bases and 2 bases respectively, with 8 bases between them. Per germline, CDR1 MDHEN and CDR2 SYDVKM.